Detailed here is one T cell receptor (beta chain). The clone's antigen remains unknown. Within one base of it there is no much larger clone, and no base qualities were kept. The donors were healthy, HIV-negative adults who had no recently reported acute infections or vaccinations. Every donor was a Caucasian adult residing in Nashville, Tennessee, USA. Magnetic negative selection was used to enrich CD4+ T cells, after which naive cells were positively selected on CD45RA and the negative fraction became the memory subset. Blood was collected by leukapheresis, and PBMCs were isolated by Ficoll-Histopaque density gradient centrifugation and then cryopreserved in liquid nitrogen vapor phase. Analytical flow cytometry was used to check the purity and quantity of each magnetically sorted T cell population. Genomic DNA was isolated from each sorted fraction and quantified by UV absorbance on a Nanodrop 2000c.

TCR CDR3 regions were amplified from genomic DNA by multiplex PCR using the deep immunoSEQ assay. Genomic DNA extracted from each cell subset was distributed evenly over all wells of several immunoSEQ 96-well plates, and each plate served as one replicate. For sorted subsets, each replicate PCR was loaded with roughly 190 ng genomic DNA, equivalent to approximately 27,000 T cell genomes. The purified libraries were quantified using a Qubit 3.0 fluorometer, sized with a Bioanalyzer 2100, and then quantified again using the KAPA Library Quantification kit. Each immunoSEQ 96-well plate was sequenced on its own single-read 150-cycle Illumina NextSeq 550 flow cell. As for the authors' bioinformatics: Because only junctional sequences without quality scores were contained in the immunoSEQ output, filtering matching that applied to full-length reads could not be performed. Sequences were annotated with PyIR, a Python wrapper for IgBLAST v1.9, using IMGT germline references to assign V/J genes and CDR3. Reads were removed for weak V/J assignments (E-value above 1e-6), missing CDR3, stop codons, out-of-frame junctions, or ambiguous translated residues. V3J clonotypes were defined by identical inferred V gene, J gene, and CDR3 amino acid sequence. Percentage overlap between repertoires was computed as shared unique clonotypes divided by the size of the smaller repertoire. Three approaches were used to assess repertoire richness: RTK rarefaction, the Chao1 estimator, and Recon v2.1 estimates of unobserved clonotypes. Generation probabilities for all TCRbeta clonotypes obtained by the gDNA method from a handful of donors were computed using OLGA. Held by TCRdb, this immuneACCESS table contains in-frame sequences only and omits some clones. Under half of the omission traces to an unresolved V gene where checked; the cause of the rest is unknown. From that table come the V and J calls and clone size; the DNA was used to work out D and trimming. In all, the sample holds under 2.5 million clones, and under 95% of those were seen once. Together, the top ten hold about 0.41% of the sample.

The data belong to a study of shared clonotypes between healthy human individuals (dated by TCRdb to between 2020 and 2021). Concerning the study at large: The cohort included a few men and a couple of women between 18 and 49 years of age. For each donor, three plates each were used for CD4 naive and CD4 memory, two plates were used for CD8 naive, and one plate was used for CD8 memory. Blood TCR repertoires of a handful of healthy adults were deeply sequenced to estimate repertoire size and the extent of clonotype sharing between individuals. To increase sequencing depth and limit assay-specific biases, TCR repertoire library preparation and sequencing were carried out by different laboratories using diverse techniques. Each donor's leukapheresis produced roughly between about 0.85 and 10 billion PBMCs.

General conclusions and limits of the study: Larger estimated clonotype richness was generally found for naive subsets than for memory subsets. Sampling was restricted to blood, and TCR repertoires in tissue are likely to differ from TCR repertoires in blood. Pairwise subsampling led to the expectation that sequencing depth would affect the degree of clonotype sharing among donors. Compared with non-shared clonotypes, clonotypes shared by all four sorted-subset donors had higher generation probabilities. When several donors were compared, the shared fraction of clonotypes was about 5.2% for naive CD4, around 4% for naive CD8, 2% to 2.5% for memory CD4, and around 0.4% for memory CD8. Even with the large sequencing depth, rarefaction of the sorted-subset datasets indicated that sequencing was incomplete. Because the study included a small number of donors, the genetic and exposure-history diversity represented was limited.

The sequenced sample was naive CD4+ T cells from PBMCs. Reading the label with the study, this specimen's cell subset or site is: CD45RA+ positively selected. The TCR comes from a man aged 18 to 30 in good health. Some clones in this sample may be carry-over from other donors' samples.

The DNA sequence follows: TGTGCCAGCAGCCACCCCAAGGTGGGGGACACTGAAGCTTTCTTT. Its protein reads: CASSHPKVGDTEAFF. The rearrangement combines TRBV16 with TRBJ1-1; matching of 5 bases hints at TRBD1 as the D gene. CDR1 and CDR2, looked up from the germline V gene, are KGHSY and FQNENV. From its cysteine to its phenylalanine, the CDR3 spans 15 amino acids. Only CDR3 DNA remains: 45 bases, in frame from the first base. A distance of 14 bases separates the germline ends of V and J, which lose 3 bases and 3 bases respectively. Where the CDR3 stops, the reference TRBV16 and TRBJ1-1 genes take over; the full variable domain is GEEVAQTPKHLVRGEGQKAKLYCAPIKGHSYVFWYQQVLKNEFKFLISFQNENVFDETGMPKERFSAKCLPNSPCSLEIQATKLEDSAVYFCASSHPKVGDTEAFFGQGTRLTVV.